These 8 T cell receptor beta chains came from one sample sequenced in a study of CD8+ T cells in alopecia areata. Extracted RNA was reverse transcribed into cDNA, the sequencing template. The data were produced by immunoSEQ multiplex PCR, yet TCRdb's version contains in-frame clones alone and is incomplete. The sample yields 250,000 or so clones, 67% seen once. The specimen comprised CD4+ T cells sorted from blood, sampled at week 0. These receptors were obtained from a human donor with alopecia areata.

This clone was seen only once. Other DNA sequences within the sample encode an identical CDR3. This sequence joins TRBV29-1 and TRBJ2-7, with a weak D call TRBD1 (5 bases). The CDR3 covers 12 residues. With 6 bases removed from V and 3 bases from J, the gap between germline ends came to 12 bases. Germline V gene lookup returns CDR1 SQVTM and CDR2 ANQGSEA. The CDR3 region has the DNA TGCAGCGTCCGCGACAGCCTCTACGAGCAGTACTTC. Translating it yields CSVRDSLYEQYF.

Only one count was recorded for this clone. The genes are TRBV7-9 and TRBJ1-5; D unresolved. Trimming took off 5 bases at V and 9 bases at J, with 14 bases between the two ends. This CDR3 is 13 amino acids long. Germline V CDR1 and CDR2: SEHNR, FQNEAQ (reference sequence). CDR3 protein: CASSADGRGPQHF. CDR3 bases: TGTGCCAGCAGCGCCGACGGGAGAGGGCCCCAGCATTTT. The complete variable domain, with remaining parts taken from reference TRBV7-9 and TRBJ1-5, reads DTGVSQNPRHKITKRGQNVTFRCDPISEHNRLYWYRQTLGQGPEFLTYFQNEAQLEKSRLLSDRFSAERPKGSFSTLEIQRTEQGDSAMYLCASSADGRGPQHFGDGTRLSIL.

The chain employs TRBV30 and TRBJ2-1; 7 nucleotides align to TRBD2. The CDR3 is 15 amino acids. Germline loops: CDR1 GTSNPN, CDR2 SVGIG (reference sequence). V dropped 0 bases and J dropped 6; count of bases not matched to a gene: 8. This CDR3 is CAWSVLGTGGNEQFF. CDR3 DNA sequence: TGTGCCTGGAGTGTCCTGGGGACGGGGGGCAATGAGCAGTTCTTC.

CDR3 residues: CSSGHMNTEAFF. The CDR3 DNA reads TGCAGCTCAGGACACATGAACACTGAAGCTTTCTTT. This chain links TRBV29-1 with TRBJ1-1; D perhaps matches TRBD1 (5 bases). CDR3 length equals 12 residues. Trimming stripped 8 bases from V and 0 bases from J, with 10 bases between. Germline assignment: CDR1 SQVTM and CDR2 ANQGSEA.

This sequence joins TRBV29-1 and TRBJ1-1; 8 bases align to TRBD1. There are 14 residues in the CDR3. Losses at the gene ends were 7 bases for V and 5 bases for J; bases not matched to a gene: 12. Germline V gene sequence: CDR1 SQVTM, CDR2 ANQGSEA. The CDR3 region has the DNA TGCAGCGCGTCAGGGGGCGCCCCTAATACTGAAGCTTTCTTT. Protein sequence: CSASGGAPNTEAFF. Complete variable domain (other parts from reference TRBV29-1 and TRBJ1-1): SAVISQKPSRDICQRGTSLTIQCQVDSQVTMMFWYRQQPGQSLTLIATANQGSEATYESGFVIDKFPISRPNLTFSTLTVSNMSPEDSSIYLCSASGGAPNTEAFFGQGTRLTVV.

This clone has just a few counts. The V gene is TRBV19, the J gene TRBJ1-5; a possible D gene is TRBD1 (5 bases). Looked up from germline, CDR1 is LNHDA and CDR2 is SQIVND (reference sequence). V dropped 2 bases and J dropped 3 bases, with 8 bases sitting between them. The CDR3 spans 14 residues. DNA for the CDR3: TGTGCCAGTAGTATACAGGGTTTCAATCAGCCCCAGCATTTT. It codes for CASSIQGFNQPQHF.

The rearrangement links TRBV5-1 to TRBJ2-1; no clear D gene. The CDR3 has 14 residues. Germline values: CDR1 SGHRS, CDR2 YFSETQ. The V end lost 2 bases, the J end lost 5 bases, and 11 bases lay between the germline ends. CDR3 coding DNA: TGCGCCAGCAGCTTTTCACTCTACGACAATGAGCAGTTCTTC. It specifies CASSFSLYDNEQFF. The full variable domain, rest sourced from reference TRBV5-1 and TRBJ2-1, is KAGVTQTPRYLIKTRGQQVTLSCSPISGHRSVSWYQQTPGQGLQFLFEYFSETQRNKGNFPGRFSGRQFSNSRSEMNVSTLELGDSALYLCASSFSLYDNEQFFGPGTRLTVL.

This clone was counted a few times. This chain links TRBV7-9 with TRBJ2-1; 8 nucleotides align to TRBD2. Germline trimming cut 4 bases from V and 5 bases from J; bases unmatched to any gene: 7. From germline, CDR1 is SEHNR and CDR2 FQNEAQ (reference sequence). The CDR3 is 15 residues long. The CDR3 loop is CASSSLAGTNNEQFF. The CDR3 DNA reads TGTGCCAGCAGCTCATTAGCGGGGACCAACAATGAGCAGTTCTTC.